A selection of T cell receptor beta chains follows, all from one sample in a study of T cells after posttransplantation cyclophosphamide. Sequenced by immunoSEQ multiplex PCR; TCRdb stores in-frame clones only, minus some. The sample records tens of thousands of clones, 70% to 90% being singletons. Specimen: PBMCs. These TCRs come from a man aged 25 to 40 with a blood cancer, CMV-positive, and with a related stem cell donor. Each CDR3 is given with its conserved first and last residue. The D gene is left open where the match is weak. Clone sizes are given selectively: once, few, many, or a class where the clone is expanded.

CDR3: CASSRQDGSYEQYF; DNA: TGTGCCAGCAGCCGACAGGACGGGTCCTACGAGCAGTACTTC; D: .; size: .; J: TRBJ2-7; V: TRBV5-5
CDR3: CASSDRASSYNEQFF; DNA: TGTGCCAGCAGTGACCGAGCAAGCTCCTACAATGAGCAGTTCTTC; D: .; size: .; J: TRBJ2-1; V: TRBV2
CDR3: CASRTKGAGEQFF; DNA: TGTGCCAGCAGGACGAAGGGGGCTGGTGAGCAGTTCTTC; D: TRBD1; size: once; J: TRBJ2-1; V: TRBV2
CDR3: CASRRGTEAFF; DNA: TGTGCCAGCAGAAGGGGGACTGAAGCTTTCTTT; D: .; size: few; J: TRBJ1-1; V: TRBV27
CDR3: CASSLYQSLAGGPDTQYF; DNA: TGTGCCAGCAGCTTATACCAGTCTCTAGCGGGAGGGCCAGATACGCAGTATTTT; D: TRBD2; size: .; J: TRBJ2-3; V: TRBV11-2
CDR3: CASSGAGPDSYEQYF; DNA: TGTGCCAGCAGCGGCGCGGGACCTGATTCCTACGAGCAGTACTTC; D: .; size: once; J: TRBJ2-7; V: TRBV28
CDR3: CASSEALAGVGELFF; DNA: TGTGCCAGCAGTGAGGCACTAGCGGGAGTCGGGGAGCTGTTTTTT; D: TRBD2; size: .; J: TRBJ2-2; V: TRBV2
CDR3: CASSAQGTGATIYF; DNA: TGTGCCAGCAGCGCACAGGGAACGGGTGCGACCATATATTTT; D: .; size: .; J: TRBJ1-3; V: TRBV11-3
CDR3: CASSRQAGGYEQYF; DNA: TGTGCCAGCAGTCGGCAAGCAGGAGGCTACGAGCAGTACTTC; D: .; size: .; J: TRBJ2-7; V: TRBV27
CDR3: CASSSPRTGVNTEAFF; DNA: TGTGCCAGTAGTAGCCCCCGTACAGGGGTGAACACTGAAGCTTTCTTT; D: TRBD1; size: .; J: TRBJ1-1; V: TRBV19
CDR3: CASSPPSSTEAFF; DNA: TGTGCCAGCAGCCCACCTAGTTCAACTGAAGCTTTCTTT; D: .; size: .; J: TRBJ1-1; V: TRBV7-6
CDR3: CASSLGTSLNIQYF; DNA: TGTGCCAGCAGCCTCGGGACAAGTTTGAACATTCAGTACTTC; D: .; size: .; J: TRBJ2-4; V: TRBV7-9
CDR3: CASSPLGTGGVNTEAFF; DNA: TGTGCCAGCTCACCTCTCGGCACAGGTGGTGTGAACACTGAAGCTTTCTTT; D: .; size: .; J: TRBJ1-1; V: TRBV18
CDR3: CASTYRLAETDTQYF; DNA: TGTGCCAGCACGTACCGACTAGCCGAGACAGATACGCAGTATTTT; D: TRBD2; size: .; J: TRBJ2-3; V: TRBV18
CDR3: CASSDGTSGRGNEQFF; DNA: TGTGCCAGCAGCGACGGGACTAGCGGGAGGGGAAATGAGCAGTTCTTC; D: TRBD2; size: .; J: TRBJ2-1; V: TRBV7-6
CDR3: CASSLASGGSTGELFF; DNA: TGCGCCAGCAGCTTGGCAAGCGGGGGGTCCACCGGGGAGCTGTTTTTT; D: TRBD2; size: .; J: TRBJ2-2; V: TRBV5-1
CDR3: CASSLALEPGANVLTF; DNA: TGTGCCAGCAGCTTAGCCTTGGAGCCTGGGGCCAACGTCCTGACTTTC; D: .; size: .; J: TRBJ2-6; V: TRBV7-2
CDR3: CASSPQGKRNIQYF; DNA: TGTGCCAGTAGTCCCCAGGGGAAGAGAAACATTCAGTACTTC; D: .; size: .; J: TRBJ2-4; V: TRBV19